A selection of T cell receptor beta chains follows, all from one sample in a study of blood T cell repertoires in COVID-19. Libraries were prepared by immunoSEQ multiplex PCR; TCRdb keeps only in-frame clonotypes and omits some of them. Of some 700,000 clones listed, approximately 90% were seen once; the top ten hold over 0.2%. Specimen: peripheral blood. The receptor source for this set is a woman aged 18-29 years with acute or convalescent COVID-19. Both conserved end residues are part of each CDR3. Fields, in order: clone size, J gene, V gene, D gene, CDR3 protein, CDR3 DNA. A D gene is named only where the DNA matches it firmly. Clone size is shown for a subset of rows, as once, few, many or a class of expanded clone.

clone size: -; J gene: TRBJ2-1; V gene: TRBV19; D gene: -; CDR3 protein: CASSPLVGGGNNEQFF; CDR3 DNA: TGTGCCAGTAGTCCTCTTGTGGGGGGGGGCAACAATGAGCAGTTCTTC
clone size: -; J gene: TRBJ1-4; V gene: TRBV13; D gene: -; CDR3 protein: CASSWAREKLFF; CDR3 DNA: TGTGCCAGCAGCTGGGCCCGGGAAAAACTGTTTTTT
clone size: -; J gene: TRBJ2-3; V gene: TRBV5-4; D gene: TRBD1; CDR3 protein: CASSLKGATDTQYF; CDR3 DNA: TGTGCCAGCAGCCTGAAGGGGGCGACTGATACGCAGTATTTT
clone size: -; J gene: TRBJ2-7; V gene: TRBV25-1; D gene: TRBD2; CDR3 protein: CASSRGGSSYEQYF; CDR3 DNA: TGTGCCAGCAGCCGGGGGGGCAGCTCCTACGAGCAGTACTTC
clone size: -; J gene: TRBJ2-7; V gene: TRBV12-3/TRBV12-4; D gene: TRBD1; CDR3 protein: CASTNRGRIEQYF; CDR3 DNA: TGTGCCAGCACGAACAGGGGAAGGATCGAGCAGTACTTC
clone size: -; J gene: TRBJ2-1; V gene: TRBV11-2; D gene: TRBD1; CDR3 protein: CASSLGQGRYNEQFF; CDR3 DNA: TGTGCCAGCAGTTTGGGACAGGGGAGGTACAATGAGCAGTTCTTC
clone size: -; J gene: TRBJ1-1; V gene: TRBV7-2; D gene: -; CDR3 protein: CASSRQHTEAFF; CDR3 DNA: TGTGCCAGCAGTCGACAGCACACTGAAGCTTTCTTT
clone size: -; J gene: TRBJ2-3; V gene: TRBV9; D gene: TRBD2; CDR3 protein: CASRRTSGGGTDTQYF; CDR3 DNA: TGTGCCAGCAGGCGAACTAGCGGGGGTGGGACAGATACGCAGTATTTT
clone size: -; J gene: TRBJ1-3; V gene: TRBV5-1; D gene: -; CDR3 protein: CASSQATIYF; CDR3 DNA: TGCGCCAGCAGTCAGGCCACCATATATTTT
clone size: few; J gene: TRBJ1-1; V gene: TRBV10-2; D gene: TRBD1; CDR3 protein: CASSENQGAVGEAFF; CDR3 DNA: TGCGCCAGCAGTGAGAATCAGGGGGCCGTAGGTGAAGCTTTCTTT
clone size: -; J gene: TRBJ1-1; V gene: TRBV10-3; D gene: TRBD1; CDR3 protein: CAITIGQGATEAFF; CDR3 DNA: TGTGCCATCACGATAGGACAGGGCGCTACTGAAGCTTTCTTT
clone size: -; J gene: TRBJ2-7; V gene: TRBV18; D gene: -; CDR3 protein: CASSPVRETEQYF; CDR3 DNA: TGTGCCAGTTCGCCGGTACGTGAAACCGAGCAGTACTTC
clone size: -; J gene: TRBJ1-1; V gene: TRBV4-2; D gene: -; CDR3 protein: CASSRWDKGNTEAFF; CDR3 DNA: TGTGCCAGCAGCAGGTGGGACAAGGGGAACACTGAAGCTTTCTTT
clone size: -; J gene: TRBJ1-1; V gene: TRBV5-1; D gene: TRBD1; CDR3 protein: CASSLPGGSEAFF; CDR3 DNA: TGCGCCAGCAGCTTGCCAGGGGGATCTGAAGCTTTCTTT
clone size: -; J gene: TRBJ2-7; V gene: TRBV5-1; D gene: TRBD1; CDR3 protein: CASTSGTGLGEQYF; CDR3 DNA: TGCGCCAGCACCTCCGGGACAGGACTTGGGGAGCAGTACTTC
clone size: -; J gene: TRBJ2-7; V gene: TRBV30; D gene: -; CDR3 protein: CAWSPQGYEQYF; CDR3 DNA: TGTGCCTGGAGTCCCCAGGGGTACGAGCAGTACTTC
clone size: -; J gene: TRBJ2-6; V gene: TRBV3-1/TRBV3-2; D gene: TRBD2; CDR3 protein: CASSRGGAGSGANVLTF; CDR3 DNA: TGTGCCAGCAGCCGGGGAGGGGCCGGCTCTGGGGCCAACGTCCTGACTTTC
clone size: -; J gene: TRBJ2-2; V gene: TRBV6-2/TRBV6-3; D gene: -; CDR3 protein: CASSPSKGGNTGELFF; CDR3 DNA: TGTGCCAGCAGTCCAAGCAAGGGAGGGAACACCGGGGAGCTGTTTTTT
clone size: -; J gene: TRBJ1-2; V gene: TRBV9; D gene: TRBD1; CDR3 protein: CASSDRGNGYTF; CDR3 DNA: TGTGCCAGCAGCGACAGGGGAAATGGCTACACCTTC
clone size: -; J gene: TRBJ1-6; V gene: TRBV27; D gene: TRBD1; CDR3 protein: CASSSGTGGYNSPLHF; CDR3 DNA: TGTGCCAGCAGTTCCGGGACAGGGGGCTATAATTCACCCCTCCACTTT
clone size: -; J gene: TRBJ1-1; V gene: TRBV4-1; D gene: -; CDR3 protein: CASRLFKNTEAFF; CDR3 DNA: TGCGCCAGCAGACTCTTTAAGAACACTGAAGCTTTCTTT
clone size: -; J gene: TRBJ2-1; V gene: TRBV6-5; D gene: TRBD2; CDR3 protein: CASRGRGLGEPEQFF; CDR3 DNA: TGTGCCAGCAGGGGGAGGGGACTCGGGGAACCTGAGCAGTTCTTC
clone size: -; J gene: TRBJ1-5; V gene: TRBV30; D gene: -; CDR3 protein: CAWSGGQNQPQHF; CDR3 DNA: TGTGCCTGGAGCGGGGGGCAGAATCAGCCCCAGCATTTT
clone size: -; J gene: TRBJ1-5; V gene: TRBV19; D gene: TRBD1; CDR3 protein: CASSSRDRAPNQPQHF; CDR3 DNA: TGTGCCAGTAGTAGCCGGGACAGGGCCCCGAATCAGCCCCAGCATTTT
clone size: -; J gene: TRBJ2-4; V gene: TRBV27; D gene: -; CDR3 protein: CASSSDRAKNIQYF; CDR3 DNA: TGTGCCAGCAGTTCCGACAGAGCCAAAAACATTCAGTACTTC
clone size: few; J gene: TRBJ2-7; V gene: TRBV6-5; D gene: -; CDR3 protein: CASIFAAGRLSEQYF; CDR3 DNA: TGTGCCAGCATCTTCGCTGCGGGGAGACTCTCCGAGCAGTACTTC
clone size: once; J gene: TRBJ2-1; V gene: TRBV29-1; D gene: TRBD1; CDR3 protein: CSVEEGTGRFF; CDR3 DNA: TGCAGCGTTGAAGAAGGGACAGGGAGGTTCTTC
clone size: -; J gene: TRBJ1-5; V gene: TRBV4-1; D gene: -; CDR3 protein: CASSQESGLSNQPQHF; CDR3 DNA: TGCGCCAGCAGCCAAGAATCAGGGCTGAGCAATCAGCCCCAGCATTTT
clone size: -; J gene: TRBJ1-2; V gene: TRBV15; D gene: TRBD1; CDR3 protein: CATRRGQGANYGYTF; CDR3 DNA: TGTGCCACCAGGCGGGGACAGGGAGCTAACTATGGCTACACCTTC